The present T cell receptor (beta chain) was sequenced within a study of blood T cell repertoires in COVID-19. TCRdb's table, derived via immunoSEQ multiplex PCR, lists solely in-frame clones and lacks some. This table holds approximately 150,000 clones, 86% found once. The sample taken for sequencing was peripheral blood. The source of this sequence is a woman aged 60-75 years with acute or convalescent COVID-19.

DNA for the CDR3: TGTGCCAGCAGCCCAAACAGGGATACGCAGTATTTT. It yields the protein CASSPNRDTQYF. The gene calls are TRBV14 and TRBJ2-3, with D possibly being TRBD1 (5 bases). Germline V CDR1 and CDR2: SGHDN, FVKESK. The CDR3 has 12 residues. The V and J ends lost 4 bases and 6 bases respectively, with 8 bases between them.